A selection of T cell receptor beta chains follows, all from one sample in a study of blood T cell repertoires in COVID-19. Method: immunoSEQ multiplex PCR; TCRdb's copy keeps in-frame clones and lacks some. The sample contains about 120,000 clones, around four fifths of which appear only once. Sequences were obtained from peripheral blood. These receptors all stem from an older man with acute or convalescent COVID-19. Each CDR3 is given with its conserved first and last residue.

J | V | CDR3
TRBJ2-7 | TRBV7-3 | CASSTSGSYEQYF
TRBJ1-5 | TRBV28 | CASSAPGQGASQPQHF
TRBJ2-2 | TRBV5-1 | CASQGQGATTGELFF
TRBJ1-6 | TRBV28 | CASATSSSYNSPLHF
TRBJ2-2 | TRBV5-1 | CASSLASNTGELFF
TRBJ1-1 | TRBV29-1 | CSVEIQGGRKAFF
TRBJ2-7 | TRBV5-1 | CASSRGSYEQYF
TRBJ1-1 | TRBV10-3 | CAITRQGNTEAFF
TRBJ1-6 | TRBV19 | CASSIVPGQGSSAPLHF
TRBJ1-1 | TRBV29-1 | CSVALLNTEAFF
TRBJ1-6 | TRBV5-1 | CASKAGDVYNSPLHF
TRBJ1-5 | TRBV29-1 | CSVITGVEQPQHF
TRBJ1-1 | TRBV5-1 | CASSLAQANTEAFF
TRBJ2-4 | TRBV6-5 | CASSREGVKNIQYF
TRBJ2-7 | TRBV29-1 | CSVTTPTTKDRDIREQYF
TRBJ2-1 | TRBV18 | CASSGTFNEQFF
TRBJ1-5 | TRBV2 | CASKRQGASNQPQHF
TRBJ1-3 | TRBV7-8 | CASSSTEVRLGNTIYF
TRBJ1-6 | TRBV7-3 | CASSFGTGGSPLHF
TRBJ2-3 | TRBV28 | CASSLFASGATQYF
TRBJ1-5 | TRBV29-1 | CSVGGNQPQHF
TRBJ1-1 | TRBV5-1 | CASSLHGQDTEAFF
TRBJ2-2 | TRBV24-1 | CATSDYSSGHTGELFF
TRBJ1-5 | TRBV6-6 | CASRNPGGGNQPQHF
TRBJ2-2 | TRBV14 | CASSHRTGNTGELFF
TRBJ1-5 | TRBV30 | CAWSVVENQAQHF
TRBJ2-7 | TRBV5-1 | CASSLEGLAGLYEQYF
TRBJ1-3 | TRBV6-5 | CASSYRGSLSGNTIYF
TRBJ2-2 | TRBV6-5 | CASSYGRQGRNGELFF
TRBJ2-3 | TRBV6-6 | CASSPDRGTDTQYF
TRBJ2-1 | TRBV5-1 | CASSSRTSGSSNYNEQFF
TRBJ1-1 | TRBV10-1 | CASSESGRPEAFF
TRBJ1-1 | TRBV24-1 | CATSGGPNTEAFF
TRBJ1-5 | TRBV19 | CASSGTGGDQPQHF
TRBJ1-1 | TRBV5-6 | CASSPAKGQGEAFF
TRBJ2-7 | TRBV4-1 | CASRQPGGSYEQYF
TRBJ1-1 | TRBV29-1 | CSVTDFSNTEAFF
TRBJ2-3 | TRBV29-1 | CSVPSASGGTDTQYF
TRBJ1-2 | TRBV28 | CANNSPKQGAYGYTF
TRBJ1-4 | TRBV19 | CATLQGNYEKLFF
TRBJ1-2 | TRBV6-5 | CASKKGANYGYTF
TRBJ2-1 | TRBV24-1 | CATETGGYNEQFF
TRBJ2-2 | TRBV24-1 | CATSDQTGVTGELFF
TRBJ1-2 | TRBV10-3 | CAISEGQGRSYGYTF
TRBJ2-1 | TRBV19 | CASSPAGSLGAYNEQFF
TRBJ2-1 | TRBV3-1/TRBV3-2 | CASSQEAGRGEQFF
TRBJ1-2 | TRBV3-1/TRBV3-2 | CASSQTGERYTF
TRBJ2-1 | TRBV24-1 | CATSGPDEQFF
TRBJ1-2 | TRBV14 | CASSHGGGARYTF
TRBJ2-6 | TRBV28 | CASSQHGLGANVLTF
TRBJ1-4 | TRBV2 | CAGTSLVIAREKLFF
TRBJ1-2 | TRBV28 | CASSLLTGRGNGYTF
TRBJ2-3 | TRBV6-4 | CASRRTSGATDTQYF
TRBJ2-1 | TRBV5-1 | CASSPGTSGSFYNEQFF
TRBJ1-5 | TRBV18 | CASSPAGDQPQHF